The present entry profiles one T cell receptor beta chain with its context. The data were obtained in a study of blood T cells in healthy people across ages. Next came a second PCR, run for about 6 to 12 cycles, which used a sample-barcoded 5' primer along with a J-beta primer mix. One entry per CDR3 protein, called by TCRdb with MiXCR from the 5' RACE reads. This sample yields about 940,000 distinct CDR3 sequences, of which around 48% are seen a single time; around an eighth belongs to the top ten. V lost 4 bases and J lost 6; bases outside the gene matches: 12. This CDR3 contains 15 residues. Germline V lookup: CDR1 SGDLS, CDR2 YYNGEE.

This sequence joins TRBV9 and TRBJ2-7, with TRBD2 matching 8 bases. This sequence was found in a man aged 25-45 years in good health. Material: blood. Here the CDR3 DNA reads TGTGCCAGCAGCCCGGCCGTGTTAGCGGGGACCGAGCAGTACTTC. Its translation: CASSPAVLAGTEQYF.